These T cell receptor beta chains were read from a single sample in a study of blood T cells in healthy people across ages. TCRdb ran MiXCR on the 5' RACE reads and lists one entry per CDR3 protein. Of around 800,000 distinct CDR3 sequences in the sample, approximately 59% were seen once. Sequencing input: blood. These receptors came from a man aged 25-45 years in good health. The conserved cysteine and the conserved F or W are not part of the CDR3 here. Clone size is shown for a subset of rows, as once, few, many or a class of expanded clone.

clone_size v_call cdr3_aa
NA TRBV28 ASSLITGTGFSPLH
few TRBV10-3 AIQADRGFSGANVLT
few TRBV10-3 AIGDRATYGYT
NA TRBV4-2 ASSQQTGNTEAF
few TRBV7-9 ASSLSFSLLT
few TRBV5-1 ASSLGPQQETQY
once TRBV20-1 SASLYMGGEQY
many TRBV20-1 SASSHLGVVNEQF
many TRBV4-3 ASSQDLPRGGYETQY
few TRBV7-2 ASSATSGGSYNEQF
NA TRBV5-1 ASSLGLPYEQY
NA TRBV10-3 AISRDRFTDTQY
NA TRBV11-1 ASTMGRAVSYEQY
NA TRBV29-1 SATGQTNYGYT
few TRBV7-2 ASSSRIGDTQY
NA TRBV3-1 ASGGVISNQPQH
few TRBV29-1 SVAQTGSYNEQF
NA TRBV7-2 ASSERPRGYTEAF
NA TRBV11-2 ASSPGTRITETQY
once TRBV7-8 ASSTISGNYNEQF
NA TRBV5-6 ASRLTEGDTQY
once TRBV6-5 ASRTGTPPYNEQF
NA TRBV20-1 SASIAGSTDTQY
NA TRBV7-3 ASSSALDGSPLH
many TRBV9 ASSPDGETQY
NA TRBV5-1 ASSPAKQGGPDTQY
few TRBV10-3 AISESRQTQY
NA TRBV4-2 ASSQEDRVTGELF
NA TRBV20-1 SARMGRELNQPQH
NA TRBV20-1 SARDIGQPSNEQF
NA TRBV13 ASSPGQEQETQY
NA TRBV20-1 SARWGAGETQY
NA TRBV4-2 ASSQTLGLAVTDTQY
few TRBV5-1 ASSNWTGPPIYEQY
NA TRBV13 ASSLAPSGYAKNIQY